The 2 T cell receptor beta chains in this list originate from one sample, sequenced in a study of blood T cell repertoires in COVID-19. This table comes from immunoSEQ multiplex PCR, and its TCRdb copy is limited to in-frame clones, with some not included. Found here are 230,000 or so clones, 80% to 85% of them singletons; the top ten hold roughly 3.1%. The sequenced sample was PBMCs or T cells enriched from blood (not recorded which). These receptors originate from a man aged 50 to 59 who had recovered from COVID-19.

In this sample, this clone turned up once. V is TRBV18 and J is TRBJ2-5; 9 bases line up with TRBD2. The CDR3 totals 15 residues. The V and J ends lost 6 bases and 5 bases, in that order; junction bases with no gene match: 10. The germline V gene encodes CDR1 KGHSH and CDR2 LQKENI. The CDR3 sequence is CASSRSGLAGETQYF. CDR3 DNA sequence: TGTGCCAGCTCCCGCTCGGGACTAGCAGGGGAGACCCAGTACTTC.

This clone appeared a few times. The chain joins TRBV3-1 (or the pseudogene TRBV3-2) to TRBJ1-5, with 8 positions matching TRBD1. The CDR3 has 15 amino acids. Per the germline V gene, CDR1 is LGHDT and CDR2 is YNNKEL (reference sequence). V shed 3 bases and J 6 bases; nucleotides not matched to a gene: 7. In DNA, the CDR3 is TGTGCCAGCAGCCATAGTGGACAGGGCGCTCAGCCCCAGCATTTT. This sequence encodes CASSHSGQGAQPQHF.